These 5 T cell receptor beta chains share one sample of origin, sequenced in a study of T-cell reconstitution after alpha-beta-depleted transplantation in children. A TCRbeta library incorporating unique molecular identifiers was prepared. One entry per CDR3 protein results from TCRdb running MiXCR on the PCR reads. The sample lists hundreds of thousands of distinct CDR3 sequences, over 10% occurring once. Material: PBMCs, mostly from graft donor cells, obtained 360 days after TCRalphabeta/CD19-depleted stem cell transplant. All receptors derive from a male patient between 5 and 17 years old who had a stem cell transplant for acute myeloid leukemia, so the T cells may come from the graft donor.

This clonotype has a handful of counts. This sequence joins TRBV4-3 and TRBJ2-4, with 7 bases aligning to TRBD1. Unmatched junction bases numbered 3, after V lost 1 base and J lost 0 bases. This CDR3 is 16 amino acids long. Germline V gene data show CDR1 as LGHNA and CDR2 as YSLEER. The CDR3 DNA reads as TGCGCCAGCAGCCAAGGACAGGGCCTAGCCAAAAACATTCAGTACTTC. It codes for CASSQGQGLAKNIQYF.

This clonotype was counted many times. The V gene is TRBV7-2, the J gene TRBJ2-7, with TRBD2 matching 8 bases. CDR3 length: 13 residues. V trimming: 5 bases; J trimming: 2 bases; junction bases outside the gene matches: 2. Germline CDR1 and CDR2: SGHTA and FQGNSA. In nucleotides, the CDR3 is TGTGCCAGCAGCCTGGGACTAGCCTACGAGCAGTACTTC. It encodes CASSLGLAYEQYF.

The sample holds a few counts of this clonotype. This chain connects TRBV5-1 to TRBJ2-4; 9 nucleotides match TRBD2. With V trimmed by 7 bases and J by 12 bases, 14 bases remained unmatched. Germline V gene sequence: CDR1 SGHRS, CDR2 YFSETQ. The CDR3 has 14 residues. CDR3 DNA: TGCGCCAGCGCTCTTGGGACTAGCCGAGCTGATCAGTACTTC. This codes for CASALGTSRADQYF. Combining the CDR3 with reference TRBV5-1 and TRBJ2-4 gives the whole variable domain KAGVTQTPRYLIKTRGQQVTLSCSPISGHRSVSWYQQTPGQGLQFLFEYFSETQRNKGNFPGRFSGRQFSNSRSEMNVSTLELGDSALYLCASALGTSRADQYFGAGTRLSVL.

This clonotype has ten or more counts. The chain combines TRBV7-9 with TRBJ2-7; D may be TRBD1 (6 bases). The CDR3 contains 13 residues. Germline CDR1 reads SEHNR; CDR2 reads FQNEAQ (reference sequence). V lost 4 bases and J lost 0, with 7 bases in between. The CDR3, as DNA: TGTGCCAGCAGCTGGGACATCTCCTACGAGCAGTACTTC. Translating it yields CASSWDISYEQYF.

The CDR3 region has the DNA TGTGCCAGCACCCTGGGGTCGGGTTTCAATGAGCAGTTCTTC. Translation: CASTLGSGFNEQFF. This chain uses TRBV6-2 or TRBV6-3 with TRBJ2-1; D remains ambiguous. Germline V lookup: CDR1 MNHEY, CDR2 SVGEGT. This CDR3 comprises 14 residues. V lost 7 bases to trimming and J lost 6 bases, with 16 bases between them.